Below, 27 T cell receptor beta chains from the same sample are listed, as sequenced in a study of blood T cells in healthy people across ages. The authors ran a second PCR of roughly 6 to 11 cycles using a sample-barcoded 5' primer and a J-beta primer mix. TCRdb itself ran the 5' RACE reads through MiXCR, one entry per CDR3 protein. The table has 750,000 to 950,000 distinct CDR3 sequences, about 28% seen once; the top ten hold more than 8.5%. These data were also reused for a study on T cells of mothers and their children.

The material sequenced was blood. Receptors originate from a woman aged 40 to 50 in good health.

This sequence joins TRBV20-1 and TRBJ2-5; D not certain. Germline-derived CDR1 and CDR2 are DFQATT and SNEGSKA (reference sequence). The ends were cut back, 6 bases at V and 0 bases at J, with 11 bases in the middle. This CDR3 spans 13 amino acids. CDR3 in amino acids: CSARLLYQETQYF. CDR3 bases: TGCAGTGCCAGGCTGCTCTACCAAGAGACCCAGTACTTC.

The CDR3, as DNA: TGTGCCAGTGCAGGAACGGCCCACAATGAAAAACTGTTTTTT. It is translated as CASAGTAHNEKLFF. The chain recombines TRBV6-5 with TRBJ1-4; D gene ambiguous. CDR1 MNHEY and CDR2 SVGAGI come from the germline V gene. CDR3 length equals 14 residues. V was shortened by 9 bases and J by 5 bases, with 16 bases between the two germline ends.

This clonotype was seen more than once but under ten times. In DNA, the CDR3 is TGCAGTGCTAGAGATGGGGGGTCAGGGCCTGAAGCTTTCTTT. Its protein product is CSARDGGSGPEAFF. V usage is TRBV20-1 and J usage is TRBJ1-1; weak D call: TRBD1 (5 bases). V lost 0 bases and J lost 6, with 14 bases in between. Germline CDR1 reads DFQATT; CDR2 reads SNEGSKA (reference sequence). This CDR3 comprises 14 residues.

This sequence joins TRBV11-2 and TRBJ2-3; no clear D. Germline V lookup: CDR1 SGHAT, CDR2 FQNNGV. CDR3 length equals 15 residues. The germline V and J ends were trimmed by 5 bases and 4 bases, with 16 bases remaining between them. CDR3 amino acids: CASSLKPGWADTQYF. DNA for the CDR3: TGTGCCAGCAGCCTCAAACCGGGTTGGGCAGATACGCAGTATTTT.

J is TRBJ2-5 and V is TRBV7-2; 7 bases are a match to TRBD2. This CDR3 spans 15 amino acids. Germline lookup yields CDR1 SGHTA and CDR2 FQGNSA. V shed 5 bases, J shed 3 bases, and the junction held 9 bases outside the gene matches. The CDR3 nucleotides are TGTGCCAGCAGCACTCGAACTAGCGACGAAGAGACCCAGTACTTC. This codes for CASSTRTSDEETQYF.

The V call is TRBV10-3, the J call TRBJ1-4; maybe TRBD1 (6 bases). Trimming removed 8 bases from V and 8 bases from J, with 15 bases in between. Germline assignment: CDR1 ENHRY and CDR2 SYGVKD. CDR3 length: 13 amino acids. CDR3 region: CAISDSQHEKLFF. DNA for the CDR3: TGTGCCATCTCGGACAGCCAACACGAAAAACTGTTTTTT.

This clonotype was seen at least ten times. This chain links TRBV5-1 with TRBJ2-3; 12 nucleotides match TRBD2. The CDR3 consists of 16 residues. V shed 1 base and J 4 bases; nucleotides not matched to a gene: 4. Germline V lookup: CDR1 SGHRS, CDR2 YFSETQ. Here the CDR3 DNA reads TGCGCCAGCAGCTTGTGGACTAGCGGGGTTGCAGATACGCAGTATTTT. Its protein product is CASSLWTSGVADTQYF.

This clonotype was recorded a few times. CDR3 protein: CAISPQGPLNTEAFF. CDR3 bases: TGTGCCATCAGTCCTCAGGGCCCCTTGAACACTGAAGCTTTCTTT. The chain links TRBV10-3 to TRBJ1-1, with a tentative D call TRBD1 (5 bases). Trimming took off 5 bases at V and 0 bases at J, with 13 bases between the two ends. This CDR3 region has 15 residues. CDR1 and CDR2 from the germline V gene are ENHRY and SYGVKD.

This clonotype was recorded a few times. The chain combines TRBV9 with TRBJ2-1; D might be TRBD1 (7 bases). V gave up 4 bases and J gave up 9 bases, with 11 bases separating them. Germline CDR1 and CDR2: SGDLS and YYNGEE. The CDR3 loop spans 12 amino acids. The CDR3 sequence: CASSPGGSEQFF. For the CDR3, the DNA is TGTGCCAGCAGCCCAGGGGGGAGTGAGCAGTTCTTC.

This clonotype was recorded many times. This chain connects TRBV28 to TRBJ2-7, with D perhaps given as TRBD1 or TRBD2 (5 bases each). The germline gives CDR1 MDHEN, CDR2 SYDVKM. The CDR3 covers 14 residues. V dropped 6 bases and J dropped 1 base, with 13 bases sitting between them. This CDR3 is CASRLGTESYEQYF. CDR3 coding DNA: TGTGCCAGCAGGCTCGGGACGGAATCCTACGAGCAGTACTTC.

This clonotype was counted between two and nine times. The DNA for the CDR3 is TGTGCCAGCGCTAACGGGGGCCCCTCCTACGAGCAGTACTTC. Protein product: CASANGGPSYEQYF. The chain employs TRBV27 and TRBJ2-7, with D perhaps being TRBD1 or TRBD2 (6 bases each). V lost 8 bases and J lost 0, with 14 bases in between. The germline V gene has CDR1 MNHEY and CDR2 SMNVEV (reference sequence). The CDR3 runs to 14 residues.

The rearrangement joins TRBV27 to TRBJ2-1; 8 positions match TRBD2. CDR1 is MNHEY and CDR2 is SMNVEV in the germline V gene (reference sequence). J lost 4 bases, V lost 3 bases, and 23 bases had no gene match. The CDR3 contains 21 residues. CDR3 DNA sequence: TGTGCCAGCAGTTTCTCCCCCCGGGTGGGTAGCGGGGCTAATTTTTACAATGAGCAGTTCTTC. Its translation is CASSFSPRVGSGANFYNEQFF.

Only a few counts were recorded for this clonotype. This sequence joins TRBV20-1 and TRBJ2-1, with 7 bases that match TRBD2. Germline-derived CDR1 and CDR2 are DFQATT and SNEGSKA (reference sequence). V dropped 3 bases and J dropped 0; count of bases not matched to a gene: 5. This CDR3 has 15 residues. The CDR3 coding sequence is TGCAGTGCTAGGTTGGGAGGGAGCTCCTACAATGAGCAGTTCTTC. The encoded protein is CSARLGGSSYNEQFF.

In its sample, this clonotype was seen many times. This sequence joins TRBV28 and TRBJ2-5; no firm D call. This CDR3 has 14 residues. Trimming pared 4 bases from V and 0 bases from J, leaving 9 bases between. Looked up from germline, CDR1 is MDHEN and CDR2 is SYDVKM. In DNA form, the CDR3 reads TGTGCCAGCAGTTCGGCCCTGTACCAAGAGACCCAGTACTTC. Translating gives CASSSALYQETQYF.

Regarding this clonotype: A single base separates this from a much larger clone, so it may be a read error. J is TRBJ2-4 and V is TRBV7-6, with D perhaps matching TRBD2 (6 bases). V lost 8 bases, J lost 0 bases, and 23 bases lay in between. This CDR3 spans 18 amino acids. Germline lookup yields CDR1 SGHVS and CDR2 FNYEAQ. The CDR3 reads CASGRQSGEQVAKNIQYF. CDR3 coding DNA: TGTGCCAGCGGCCGTCAATCGGGGGAACAGGTAGCCAAAAACATTCAGTACTTC.

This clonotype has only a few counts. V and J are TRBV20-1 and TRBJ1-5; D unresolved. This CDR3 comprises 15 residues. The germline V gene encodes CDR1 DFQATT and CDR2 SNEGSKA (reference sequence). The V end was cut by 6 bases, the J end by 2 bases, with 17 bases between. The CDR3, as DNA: TGCAGTGCGCGCAGCGACTCATATCGCAATCAGCCCCAGCATTTT. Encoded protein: CSARSDSYRNQPQHF.

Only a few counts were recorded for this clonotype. Here the CDR3 DNA reads TGCAGTGCTCCAAACCCCGGACAGGCGGAGGAGACCCAGTACTTC. Translating gives CSAPNPGQAEETQYF. The chain employs TRBV20-1 and TRBJ2-5, with TRBD1 matching over 7 bases. CDR1 and CDR2 from the germline V gene are DFQATT and SNEGSKA (reference sequence). The CDR3 sequence is 15 residues long. J lost 5 bases, V lost 5 bases, and 14 bases had no gene match.

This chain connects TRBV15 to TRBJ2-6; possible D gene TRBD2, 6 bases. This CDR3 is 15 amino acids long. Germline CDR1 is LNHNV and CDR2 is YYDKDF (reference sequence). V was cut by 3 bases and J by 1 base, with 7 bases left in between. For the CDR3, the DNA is TGTGCCACCAGCAGTGGAGGGTCTGGGGCCAACGTCCTGACTTTC. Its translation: CATSSGGSGANVLTF.

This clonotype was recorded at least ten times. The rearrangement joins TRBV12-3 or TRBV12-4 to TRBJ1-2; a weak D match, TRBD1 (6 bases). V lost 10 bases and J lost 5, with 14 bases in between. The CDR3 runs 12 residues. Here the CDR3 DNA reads TGTGCCACACAGGGTACGGGGTATGGCTACACCTTC. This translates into CATQGTGYGYTF.

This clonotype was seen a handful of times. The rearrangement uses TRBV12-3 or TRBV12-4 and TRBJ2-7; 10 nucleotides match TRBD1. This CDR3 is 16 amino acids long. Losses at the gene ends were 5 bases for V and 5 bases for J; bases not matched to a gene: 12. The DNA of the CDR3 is TGTGCCAGCAGTAGACCGGGGACAGGGGTTTTACACGAGCAGTACTTC. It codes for CASSRPGTGVLHEQYF.

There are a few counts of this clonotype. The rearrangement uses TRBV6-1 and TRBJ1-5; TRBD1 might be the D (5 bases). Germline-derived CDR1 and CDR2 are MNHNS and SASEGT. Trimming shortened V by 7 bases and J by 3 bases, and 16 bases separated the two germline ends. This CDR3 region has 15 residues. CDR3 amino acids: CASTLDPGDNQPQHF. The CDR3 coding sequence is TGTGCCAGCACCTTGGACCCGGGGGACAATCAGCCCCAGCATTTT.

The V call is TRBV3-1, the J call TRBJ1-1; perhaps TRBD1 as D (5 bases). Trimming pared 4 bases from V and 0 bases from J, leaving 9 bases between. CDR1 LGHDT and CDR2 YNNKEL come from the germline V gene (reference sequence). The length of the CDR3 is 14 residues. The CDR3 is CASSRGEMNTEAFF. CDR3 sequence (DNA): TGTGCCAGCAGCCGAGGGGAAATGAACACTGAAGCTTTCTTT.

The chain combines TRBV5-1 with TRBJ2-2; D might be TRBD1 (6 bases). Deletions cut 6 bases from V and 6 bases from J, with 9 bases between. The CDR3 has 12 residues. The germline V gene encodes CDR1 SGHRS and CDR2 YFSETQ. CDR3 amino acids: CASTRGPGELFF. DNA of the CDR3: TGCGCCAGCACCAGGGGACCCGGGGAGCTGTTTTTT.

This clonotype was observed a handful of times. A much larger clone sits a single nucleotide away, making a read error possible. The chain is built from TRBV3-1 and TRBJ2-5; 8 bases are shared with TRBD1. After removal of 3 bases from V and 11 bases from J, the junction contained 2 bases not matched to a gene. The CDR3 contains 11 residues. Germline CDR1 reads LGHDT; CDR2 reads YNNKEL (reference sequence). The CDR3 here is CASSQTGEQYF. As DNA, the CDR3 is TGTGCCAGCAGCCAGACAGGGGAGCAGTACTTC.

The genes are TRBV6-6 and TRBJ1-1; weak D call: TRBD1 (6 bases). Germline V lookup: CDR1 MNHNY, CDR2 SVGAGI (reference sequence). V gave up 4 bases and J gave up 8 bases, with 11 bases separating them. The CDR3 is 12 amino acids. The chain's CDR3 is CASSSHGQEAFF. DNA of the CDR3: TGTGCCAGCAGTTCCCATGGACAGGAAGCTTTCTTT.

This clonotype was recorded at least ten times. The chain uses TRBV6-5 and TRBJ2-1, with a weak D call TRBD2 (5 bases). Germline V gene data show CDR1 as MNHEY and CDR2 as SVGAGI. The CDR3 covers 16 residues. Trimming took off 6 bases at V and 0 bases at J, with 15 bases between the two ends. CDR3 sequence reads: CASRAYRTDSYNEQFF. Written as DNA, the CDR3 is TGTGCCAGCAGAGCCTACCGGACTGACTCCTACAATGAGCAGTTCTTC.

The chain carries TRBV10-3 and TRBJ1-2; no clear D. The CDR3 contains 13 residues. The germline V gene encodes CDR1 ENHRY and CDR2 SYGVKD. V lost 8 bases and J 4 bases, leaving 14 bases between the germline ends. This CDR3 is CAIASVGPYGYTF. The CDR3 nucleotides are TGTGCCATCGCCTCCGTTGGCCCCTATGGCTACACCTTC.